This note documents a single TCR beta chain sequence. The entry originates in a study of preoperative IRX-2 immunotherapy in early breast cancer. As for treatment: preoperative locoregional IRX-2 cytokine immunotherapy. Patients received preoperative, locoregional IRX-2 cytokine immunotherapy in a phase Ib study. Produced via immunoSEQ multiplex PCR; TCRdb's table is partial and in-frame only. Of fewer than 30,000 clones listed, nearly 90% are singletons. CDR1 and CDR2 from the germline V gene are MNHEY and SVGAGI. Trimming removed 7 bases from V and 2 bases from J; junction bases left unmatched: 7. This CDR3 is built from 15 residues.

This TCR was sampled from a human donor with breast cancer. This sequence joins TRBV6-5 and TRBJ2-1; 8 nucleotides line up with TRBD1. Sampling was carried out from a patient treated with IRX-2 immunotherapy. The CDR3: CASTGGTGTYNEQFF. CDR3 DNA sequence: TGTGCCAGCACCGGAGGGACAGGAACCTACAATGAGCAGTTCTTC.